Sequencing of this TCR beta chain was carried out in a study of shared clonotypes between healthy human individuals (dated by TCRdb to about 2020). Background on the whole study: A few men and two women, aged 18 to 49 years, made up the cohort. For each donor, CD4 naive and CD4 memory were each given three plates, CD8 naive was given two plates, and CD8 memory was given one plate. Blood TCR repertoires of about five healthy adults were deeply sequenced to estimate repertoire size and the extent of clonotype sharing between individuals. Libraries were prepared and TCR repertoires were sequenced by different laboratories using diverse techniques, in order to increase sequencing depth and limit assay-specific biases. Per donor, leukapheresis produced somewhere between about 0.94 and 9.5 billion PBMCs.

General findings and caveats noted by the study authors: Compared with non-shared clonotypes, clonotypes shared by all four sorted-subset donors had higher generation probabilities. The genetic and exposure-history diversity represented was limited by the small number of donors. Sampling was limited to blood, and TCR repertoires in tissue likely differ from TCR repertoires in blood. Larger estimated clonotype richness was generally found for naive subsets than for memory subsets. Pairwise subsampling led to the expectation that sequencing depth would affect the degree of clonotype sharing among donors. Rarefaction of sorted-subset datasets indicated incomplete sequencing despite the large sequencing depth. When a handful of donors were compared, the shared fraction of clonotypes was 5% to 6.5% for naive CD4, 3% to 4% for naive CD8, about 2.4% for memory CD4, and approximately 0.4% for memory CD8.

The germline V gene yields SGHTA for CDR1 and FQGNSA for CDR2. Trimming removed 5 bases from V and 0 bases from J, leaving 8 bases between the germline ends. The CDR3 runs 14 residues from the cysteine to the phenylalanine. The CDR3 DNA has 42 bases and is translated from base 1. Healthy HIV-negative adults with no recently reported acute infections or vaccinations were included as donors. Only Caucasian adults living in Nashville, Tennessee, USA were represented among the donors. CD4+ T cells were enriched by magnetic negative selection; naive cells were then positively selected on CD45RA, and the negative fraction formed the memory subset. Blood was obtained by leukapheresis, after which PBMCs were separated by Ficoll-Histopaque density gradient centrifugation and cryopreserved in liquid nitrogen vapor phase. Analytical flow cytometry was used to check the purity and quantity of every magnetically sorted T cell population. Genomic DNA was isolated from each sorted fraction and quantified by UV absorbance on a Nanodrop 2000c.

Using the deep immunoSEQ assay, TCR CDR3 regions were amplified from genomic DNA by multiplex PCR. For each cell subset, the extracted genomic DNA was distributed evenly across all wells of several immunoSEQ 96-well plates, and each plate served as one replicate. For sorted subsets, about 210 ng of genomic DNA, equivalent to 30,000 or so T cell genomes, went into each replicate PCR. The purified libraries were quantified using a Qubit 3.0 fluorometer, sized with a Bioanalyzer 2100, and then quantified again using the KAPA Library Quantification kit. A separate single-read 150-cycle Illumina NextSeq 550 flow cell was used to sequence each immunoSEQ 96-well plate. Regarding the original processing steps: Because the immunoSEQ output included only junctional sequences and no quality scores, the filtering could not be the same as the filtering used for full-length reads. Sequences were annotated with PyIR, a Python wrapper for IgBLAST v1.9, and V/J genes and CDR3 were assigned using IMGT germline references. Reads with weak V/J assignments (E-value above 1e-6), missing CDR3, stop codons, out-of-frame junctions, or ambiguous translated residues were removed. V3J clonotypes were defined as sequences sharing an identical inferred V gene, J gene, and CDR3 amino acid sequence. Percentage overlap between repertoires was computed as shared unique clonotypes divided by the size of the smaller repertoire. Three approaches were used to assess repertoire richness: RTK rarefaction, the Chao1 estimator, and Recon v2.1 estimates of unobserved clonotypes. Generation probabilities were computed with OLGA for all TCRbeta clonotypes obtained by the gDNA method from a handful of donors. Drawn from immuneACCESS, this table holds only the in-frame rearrangements with V and J called that TCRdb kept. Clones are partly lost; checked studies trace under half to an unresolved V gene and leave the rest unexplained. V and J calls and clone size follow that table, whereas D and trimming were derived from the DNA. This sample is represented by around 1.6 million clones; approximately 98% of them were singletons. The top ten clones comprise approximately 0.45% of the sample.

Note on this clone: Its antigen specificity is not known. Base qualities were left out, and no much larger clone turns up one base away.

In this chain, TRBV7-2 is recombined with TRBJ2-4, with TRBD2 tentatively as D gene (5 bases match). The origin of this receptor is a man aged 25-40 years in good health. The material sequenced was naive CD4+ T cells sorted from blood. Sample cell subset or site, as interpreted from the label and publication: CD45RA+ positively selected. CDR3 reads: CASSPGLAKNIQYF. The sequenced DNA: TGTGCCAGCAGCCCAGGACTAGCCAAAAACATTCAGTACTTC.